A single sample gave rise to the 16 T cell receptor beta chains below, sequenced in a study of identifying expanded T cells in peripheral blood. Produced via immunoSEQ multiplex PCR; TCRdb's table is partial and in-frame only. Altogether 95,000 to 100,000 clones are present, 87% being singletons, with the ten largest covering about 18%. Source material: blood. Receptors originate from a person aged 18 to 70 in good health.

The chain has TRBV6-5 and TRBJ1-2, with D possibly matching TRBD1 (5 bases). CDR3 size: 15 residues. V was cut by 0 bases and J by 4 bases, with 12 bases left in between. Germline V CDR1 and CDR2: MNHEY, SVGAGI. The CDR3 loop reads CASSYSRGVGYGYTF. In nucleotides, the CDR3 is TGTGCCAGCAGTTACTCGAGAGGGGTGGGCTATGGCTACACCTTC.

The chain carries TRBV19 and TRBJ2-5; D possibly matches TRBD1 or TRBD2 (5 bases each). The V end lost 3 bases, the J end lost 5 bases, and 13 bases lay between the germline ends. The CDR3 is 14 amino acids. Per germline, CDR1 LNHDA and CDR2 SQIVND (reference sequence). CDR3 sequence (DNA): TGTGCCAGTAGTATTTGGGTAGGGGAGGAGACCCAGTACTTC. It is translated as CASSIWVGEETQYF. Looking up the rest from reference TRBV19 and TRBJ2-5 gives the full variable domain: DGGITQSPKYLFRKEGQNVTLSCEQNLNHDAMYWYRQDPGQGLRLIYYSQIVNDFQKGDIAEGYSVSREKKESFPLTVTSAQKNPTAFYLCASSIWVGEETQYFGPGTRLLVL.

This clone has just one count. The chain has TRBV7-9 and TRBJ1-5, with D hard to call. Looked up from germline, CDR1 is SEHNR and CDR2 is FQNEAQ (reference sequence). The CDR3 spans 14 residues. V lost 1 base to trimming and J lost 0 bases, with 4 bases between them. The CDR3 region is CASSLVGSNQPQHF. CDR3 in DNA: TGTGCCAGCAGCTTAGTTGGTAGCAATCAGCCCCAGCATTTT. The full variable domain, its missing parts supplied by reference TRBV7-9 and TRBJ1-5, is DTGVSQNPRHKITKRGQNVTFRCDPISEHNRLYWYRQTLGQGPEFLTYFQNEAQLEKSRLLSDRFSAERPKGSFSTLEIQRTEQGDSAMYLCASSLVGSNQPQHFGDGTRLSIL.

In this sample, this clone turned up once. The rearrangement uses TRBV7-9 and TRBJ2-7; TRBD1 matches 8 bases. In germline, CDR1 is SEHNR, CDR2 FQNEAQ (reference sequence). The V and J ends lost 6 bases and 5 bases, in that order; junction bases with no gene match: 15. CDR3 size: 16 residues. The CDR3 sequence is CASSLYRSDRGHEQYF. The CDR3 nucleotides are TGTGCCAGCAGTTTATACCGCTCCGACAGGGGCCACGAGCAGTACTTC.

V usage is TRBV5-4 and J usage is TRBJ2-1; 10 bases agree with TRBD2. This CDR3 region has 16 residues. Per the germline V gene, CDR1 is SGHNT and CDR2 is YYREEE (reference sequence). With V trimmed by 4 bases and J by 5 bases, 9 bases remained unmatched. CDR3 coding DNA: TGTGCCAGCAGCCGTATAGCGGGGGGAGAAGACAATGAGCAGTTCTTC. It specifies CASSRIAGGEDNEQFF.

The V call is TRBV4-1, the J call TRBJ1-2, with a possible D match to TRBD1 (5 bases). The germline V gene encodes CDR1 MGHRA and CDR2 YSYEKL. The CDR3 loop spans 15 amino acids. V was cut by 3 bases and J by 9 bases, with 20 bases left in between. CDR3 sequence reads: CASSQGVGPLDSYTF. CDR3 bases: TGCGCCAGCAGCCAGGGGGTCGGCCCCCTGGATAGCTACACCTTC.

The chain's CDR3 is CASSLKVRPNTEAFF. CDR3 in DNA: TGTGCCAGCAGCTTGAAGGTCCGGCCGAACACTGAAGCTTTCTTT. The chain carries TRBV5-5 and TRBJ1-1; D unclear. Germline CDR1 is SGHKS and CDR2 is YYEKEE (reference sequence). The CDR3 runs 15 residues. The ends were cut back, 1 base at V and 1 base at J, with 11 bases in the middle.

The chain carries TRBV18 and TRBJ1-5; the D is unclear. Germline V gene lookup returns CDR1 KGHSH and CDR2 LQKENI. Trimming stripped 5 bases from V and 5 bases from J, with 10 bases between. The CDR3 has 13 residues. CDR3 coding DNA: TGTGCCAGCTCATGGAGCGCCGATCAGCCCCAGCATTTT. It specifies CASSWSADQPQHF.

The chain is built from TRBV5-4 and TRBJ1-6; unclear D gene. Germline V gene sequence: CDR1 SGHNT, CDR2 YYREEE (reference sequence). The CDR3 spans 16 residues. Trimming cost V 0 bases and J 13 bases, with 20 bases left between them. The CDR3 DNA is TGTGCCAGCAGCTTGGCCTATGGAGGGAAGAAGGATCCCCTCCACTTT. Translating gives CASSLAYGGKKDPLHF.

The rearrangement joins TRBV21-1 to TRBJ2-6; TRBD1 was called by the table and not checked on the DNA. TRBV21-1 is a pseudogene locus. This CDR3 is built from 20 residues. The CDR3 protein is CASSKEGDGLQYSGANVLTF. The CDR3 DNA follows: TGTGCCAGCAGCAAAGAGGGGGACGGGCTTCAATACTCTGGGGCCAACGTCCTGACTTTC.

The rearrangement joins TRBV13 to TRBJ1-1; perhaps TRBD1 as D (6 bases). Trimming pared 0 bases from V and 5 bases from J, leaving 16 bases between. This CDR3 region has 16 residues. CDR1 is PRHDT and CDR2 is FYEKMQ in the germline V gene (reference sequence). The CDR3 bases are TGTGCCAGCAGCTTAGGCCTAGGCAGGGGATATACTGAAGCTTTCTTT. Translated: CASSLGLGRGYTEAFF.

This chain's CDR3 is CASSPEGQGQNYGYTF. CDR3 nucleotides: TGTGCCAGCAGTCCCGAGGGACAGGGGCAGAACTATGGCTACACCTTC. The chain joins TRBV27 to TRBJ1-2, with TRBD1 matching over 10 bases. The CDR3 loop spans 16 amino acids. CDR1 is MNHEY and CDR2 is SMNVEV in the germline V gene (reference sequence). V gave up 5 bases and J gave up 2 bases; unmatched junction bases: 8.

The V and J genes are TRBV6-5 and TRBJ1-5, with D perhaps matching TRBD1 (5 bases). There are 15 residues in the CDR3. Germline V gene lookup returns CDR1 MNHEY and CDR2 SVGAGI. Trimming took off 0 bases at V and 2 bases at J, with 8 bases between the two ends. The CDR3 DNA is TGTGCCAGCAGTTACTCGGGGGGTGGCAATCAGCCCCAGCATTTT. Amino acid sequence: CASSYSGGGNQPQHF.

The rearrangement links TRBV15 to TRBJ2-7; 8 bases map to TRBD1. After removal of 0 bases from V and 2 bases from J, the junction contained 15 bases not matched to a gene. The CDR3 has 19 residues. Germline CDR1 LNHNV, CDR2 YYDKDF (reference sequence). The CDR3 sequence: CATSRDMGQGASRAYEQYF. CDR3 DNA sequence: TGTGCCACCAGCAGAGATATGGGGCAGGGGGCTTCCCGTGCCTACGAGCAGTACTTC.

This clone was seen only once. In DNA form, the CDR3 reads TGCGCCAGCAGTGATTCCGACCCGCCCTGTGGAAAACTAAGTGGGGATGGAAACACCATATATTTT. As protein: CASSDSDPPCGKLSGDGNTIYF. The chain has TRBV10-1 and TRBJ1-3; no definite D call. The CDR3 has 22 residues. The V gene lost 3 bases and the J gene lost 3 bases, with 33 bases spanning the gap. Germline V lookup: CDR1 WNHNN, CDR2 SYGVQD (reference sequence).

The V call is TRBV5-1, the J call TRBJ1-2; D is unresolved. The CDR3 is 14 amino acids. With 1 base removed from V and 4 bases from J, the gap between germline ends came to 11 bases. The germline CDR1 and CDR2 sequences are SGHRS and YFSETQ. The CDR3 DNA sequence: TGCGCCAGCAGCTTGCGTGCGGCTTCCTATGGCTACACCTTC. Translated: CASSLRAASYGYTF.